The clone carrying this T cell receptor beta chain showed up just a few times. This record belongs to a study of response to subunit inactivated influenza vaccine. V shed 2 bases and J shed 3 bases, with 11 bases lying between them. This CDR3 spans 14 amino acids. Looked up from germline, CDR1 is LGHNA and CDR2 is YNFKEQ. TCRdb ran MiXCR on the RT-PCR reads and lists one entry per CDR3 protein. This sample has around 750,000 distinct CDR3 sequences, with around 20% found just once. The origin of this receptor is a man in his fifties who received an inactivated influenza vaccine. The source was PBMCs from blood, collected around 5 days after vaccination. The genes are TRBV4-2 and TRBJ2-7, with D hard to call. CDR3 amino acids: CASSQPILGYEQYF. In DNA, the CDR3 is TGTGCCAGCAGCCAACCTATTTTGGGCTACGAGCAGTACTTC.